A single sample is the source of the 30 T cell receptor beta chains below, sequenced in a study of CD8+CD57+ T cells in acquired aplastic anemia. Profiles of TCR beta VDJ and CDR3 were generated from a genomic DNA template. TCRdb recomputed calls from the reads with MiXCR, one row per CDR3 protein. The sample comprises around 200,000 distinct CDR3 sequences, under 65% of which are singletons, and approximately 30% rests with the top ten. The sequenced sample consisted of sorted CD4+, CD8+, or CD8+CD57+ T cells (not recorded which) from PBMCs. The receptors were sampled from a human donor in good health.

This clonotype was seen many times. This rearrangement joins TRBV7-8 to TRBJ2-3; the match to TRBD2 covers 10 bases. The V and J ends lost 8 bases and 1 base, in that order; junction bases with no gene match: 18. This CDR3 region has 19 residues. The germline CDR1 and CDR2 sequences are SGHVS and FQNEAQ. The CDR3 protein is CASVGFKRGGFTGTDTQYF. CDR3 nucleotides: TGTGCCAGCGTTGGGTTCAAGCGGGGGGGCTTCACCGGCACAGATACGCAGTATTTT.

The chain combines TRBV7-9 with TRBJ2-6, with unresolved D. The CDR3 runs 15 residues. V was pared by 5 bases and J by 0 bases, with 8 bases between. CDR1 and CDR2 from the germline V gene are SEHNR and FQNEAQ (reference sequence). CDR3 coding DNA: TGTGCCAGCAGCGCTGACGGCTCTGGGGCCAACGTCCTGACTTTC. It yields the protein CASSADGSGANVLTF.

This clonotype has at least ten counts. The chain couples TRBV6-2 or TRBV6-3 to TRBJ1-1; D ambiguous. With 6 bases removed from V and 1 base from J, the gap between germline ends came to 9 bases. CDR1 and CDR2 from the germline V gene are MNHEY and SVGEGT. CDR3 size: 13 residues. The CDR3, as DNA: TGTGCCAGCAGGGGAGGAGCGAACACTGAAGCTTTCTTT. This sequence encodes CASRGGANTEAFF.

V is TRBV5-4 and J is TRBJ2-7, with 8 bases fitting TRBD1. V gave up 4 bases and J gave up 2 bases; unmatched junction bases: 5. The CDR3 totals 14 residues. The germline gives CDR1 SGHNT, CDR2 YYREEE (reference sequence). CDR3 region: CASSRTGQAYEQYF. The DNA for the CDR3 is TGTGCCAGCAGCCGGACAGGGCAGGCCTACGAGCAGTACTTC.

The CDR3 spells CASSMRRGVVREQFF. As DNA, the CDR3 is TGTGCCAGTAGTATGAGACGAGGGGTCGTTCGTGAGCAGTTCTTC. This chain connects TRBV19 to TRBJ2-1; D may be TRBD1 or TRBD2 (5 bases each). V was clipped by 3 bases and J by 9 bases, with 18 bases between them. There are 15 residues in the CDR3. Per the germline V gene, CDR1 is LNHDA and CDR2 is SQIVND (reference sequence).

This clonotype was detected ten times or more. The J gene is TRBJ2-7, the V gene TRBV16; TRBD1 matches 7 bases. CDR3 length equals 13 residues. The V and J ends lost 5 bases and 4 bases, in that order; junction bases with no gene match: 5. CDR1 KGHSY and CDR2 FQNENV come from the germline V gene. The CDR3 sequence: CASSVSTGYEQYF. The CDR3 region has the DNA TGTGCCAGCAGCGTATCGACAGGGTACGAGCAGTACTTC.

The V and J genes are TRBV10-3 and TRBJ2-2; 9 bases align to TRBD1. The trim removed 8 bases at V and 2 bases at J, leaving 3 bases unmatched. The CDR3 contains 14 residues. The germline gives CDR1 ENHRY, CDR2 SYGVKD. CDR3 sequence: CAISGQGNTGELFF. Here the CDR3 DNA reads TGTGCCATCTCGGGACAGGGCAACACCGGGGAGCTGTTTTTT.

This clonotype showed up many times. The V and J genes are TRBV7-6 and TRBJ2-7, with 7 bases matching TRBD1. The V segment lost 5 bases and the J segment 2 bases; nucleotides outside the gene matches: 6. The CDR3 length is 14 residues. Germline-derived CDR1 and CDR2 are SGHVS and FNYEAQ. The DNA of the CDR3 is TGTGCCAGCAGCCTCGGGACAGAGCCCTACGAGCAGTACTTC. This codes for CASSLGTEPYEQYF.

This chain joins TRBV27 and TRBJ1-1, with D perhaps matching TRBD1 (5 bases). V lost 6 bases to trimming and J lost 3 bases, with 11 bases between them. The CDR3 is 13 amino acids. CDR1 MNHEY and CDR2 SMNVEV come from the germline V gene (reference sequence). CDR3 protein: CASSKGRYTEAFF. As DNA, the CDR3 is TGTGCCAGCAGCAAGGGACGGTACACTGAAGCTTTCTTT.

V and J are TRBV20-1 and TRBJ1-1, with TRBD1 identical over 8 bases. CDR3 length equals 13 residues. The V segment lost 4 bases and the J segment 6 bases; nucleotides outside the gene matches: 7. Germline V gene lookup returns CDR1 DFQATT and CDR2 SNEGSKA (reference sequence). The CDR3 is CSAKTGVVPEAFF. The CDR3 DNA follows: TGCAGTGCTAAGACAGGGGTCGTCCCTGAAGCTTTCTTT.

The gene calls are TRBV9 and TRBJ2-7; maybe TRBD2 (6 bases). The V gene lost 0 bases and the J gene lost 7 bases, with 17 bases spanning the gap. The CDR3 loop spans 15 amino acids. CDR1 and CDR2 (germline): SGDLS, YYNGEE. The CDR3 spells CASSVEAGGLREQYF. CDR3 nucleotide sequence: TGTGCCAGCAGCGTAGAGGCAGGAGGGTTAAGGGAGCAGTACTTC. Supplemented by reference TRBV9 and TRBJ2-7, the full variable domain reads DSGVTQTPKHLITATGQRVTLRCSPRSGDLSVYWYQQSLDQGLQFLIQYYNGEERAKGNILERFSAQQFPDLHSELNLSSLELGDSALYFCASSVEAGGLREQYFGPGTRLTVT.

This chain connects TRBV19 to TRBJ2-1; tentatively, D is TRBD1 (6 bases). Germline V gene lookup returns CDR1 LNHDA and CDR2 SQIVND (reference sequence). Deletions cut 8 bases from V and 4 bases from J, with 18 bases between. The CDR3 runs to 15 residues. CDR3 nucleotides: TGTGCCAGTGGGGGCAGGGGCATCTATTACAATGAGCAGTTCTTC. As protein: CASGGRGIYYNEQFF. The full variable domain, in which reference TRBV19 and TRBJ2-1 provide the parts outside the CDR3, is DGGITQSPKYLFRKEGQNVTLSCEQNLNHDAMYWYRQDPGQGLRLIYYSQIVNDFQKGDIAEGYSVSREKKESFPLTVTSAQKNPTAFYLCASGGRGIYYNEQFFGPGTRLTVL.

The chain couples TRBV19 to TRBJ2-1, with D possibly TRBD1 on 6 matching bases. Trimming pared 8 bases from V and 2 bases from J, leaving 16 bases between. This CDR3 contains 15 residues. Germline V gene sequence: CDR1 LNHDA, CDR2 SQIVND (reference sequence). The CDR3 DNA reads TGTGCCAGTGGGTTCACAGGGTACCCCTACAATGAGCAGTTCTTC. Its protein is CASGFTGYPYNEQFF.

This rearrangement joins TRBV12-3 or TRBV12-4 to TRBJ2-3, with D perhaps matching TRBD2 (6 bases). V was shortened by 8 bases and J by 0 bases, with 24 bases between the two germline ends. CDR3 length equals 18 residues. The CDR3 DNA reads TGTGCCAGCGAACGGGACTCCTTGAGGCGTACTAGCACAGATACGCAGTATTTT. Its protein product is CASERDSLRRTSTDTQYF.

The rearrangement uses TRBV20-1 and TRBJ2-2; the match to TRBD1 covers 7 bases. Germline CDR1 reads DFQATT; CDR2 reads SNEGSKA (reference sequence). The J segment lost 1 base and the V segment lost 6 bases, leaving 11 bases of the junction unmatched. The CDR3 is made up of 16 amino acids. The CDR3: CSAETGDVMNTGELFF. DNA for the CDR3: TGCAGTGCGGAAACAGGGGACGTAATGAACACCGGGGAGCTGTTTTTT.

This clonotype was observed many times. The chain couples TRBV7-6 to TRBJ1-1; D possibly corresponds to TRBD1 (6 bases). V lost 8 bases and J 4 bases, leaving 17 bases between the germline ends. The CDR3 is made up of 14 amino acids. Per germline, CDR1 SGHVS and CDR2 FNYEAQ. This CDR3 is CASGTGTRSTEAFF. CDR3 nucleotides: TGTGCCAGCGGGACGGGGACACGGAGCACTGAAGCTTTCTTT.

This clonotype was detected only once. Here the CDR3 DNA reads TGTGCCACCAGTGCCGGCCCCTTCACTGAAGCTTTCTTT. Its translation is CATSAGPFTEAFF. The V and J genes are TRBV24-1 and TRBJ1-1, with D uncertain. Germline CDR1 and CDR2: KGHDR and SFDVKD. This CDR3 is 13 amino acids long. Deletions cut 5 bases from V and 4 bases from J, with 10 bases between.

The sample holds many counts of this clonotype. This chain links TRBV9 with TRBJ2-1; 9 bases agree with TRBD2. CDR3 size: 20 residues. CDR1 SGDLS and CDR2 YYNGEE come from the germline V gene. Trimming at V came to 0 bases and at J to 3 bases, leaving 16 bases not matched to a gene. CDR3 nucleotides: TGTGCCAGCAGCGTAGCGGGGGGCGGGGGGGCCGCTACGCACTACAATGAGCAGTTCTTC. This encodes CASSVAGGGGAATHYNEQFF. The full variable domain, its missing parts supplied by reference TRBV9 and TRBJ2-1, is DSGVTQTPKHLITATGQRVTLRCSPRSGDLSVYWYQQSLDQGLQFLIQYYNGEERAKGNILERFSAQQFPDLHSELNLSSLELGDSALYFCASSVAGGGGAATHYNEQFFGPGTRLTVL.

The CDR3 reads CASTNGGWYSGANVLTF. CDR3 DNA: TGTGCCAGCACCAATGGGGGTTGGTACTCTGGGGCCAACGTCCTGACTTTC. The chain recombines TRBV6-1 with TRBJ2-6; D could derive from TRBD1 or TRBD2 (5 bases each). The CDR3 has 17 amino acids. From germline, CDR1 is MNHNS and CDR2 SASEGT. V lost 7 bases and J lost 0, with 16 bases in between.

The chain links TRBV5-1 to TRBJ1-1; D is perhaps TRBD1 (5 bases). The CDR3 is 16 residues long. The germline V gene has CDR1 SGHRS and CDR2 YFSETQ. Trimming shortened V by 0 bases and J by 0 bases, and 12 bases separated the two germline ends. The CDR3 loop reads CASSLAGGEVNTEAFF. The DNA for the CDR3 is TGCGCCAGCAGCTTGGCCGGGGGGGAGGTGAACACTGAAGCTTTCTTT.

J is TRBJ2-1 and V is TRBV24-1; 10 bases are a match to TRBD1. The CDR3 length is 21 residues. Germline V gene sequence: CDR1 KGHDR, CDR2 SFDVKD. The V segment lost 3 bases and the J segment 4 bases; nucleotides outside the gene matches: 20. The chain's CDR3 is CATSDIPGQGLPSGQYNEQFF. Written as DNA, the CDR3 is TGTGCCACCAGTGATATTCCGGGACAGGGGTTGCCTAGCGGGCAGTACAATGAGCAGTTCTTC.

V gene TRBV2 combines with J gene TRBJ2-3, with D hard to call. V lost 7 bases and J lost 8, with 10 bases in between. This CDR3 comprises 11 residues. Germline V lookup: CDR1 SNHLY, CDR2 FYNNEI. The CDR3 nucleotides are TGTGCCAGCATAAACCTCCGTACGCAGTATTTT. It encodes CASINLRTQYF.

This clonotype was counted many times. The chain is built from TRBV20-1 and TRBJ2-7; 11 bases are shared with TRBD1. After removal of 0 bases from V and 2 bases from J, the junction contained 9 bases not matched to a gene. Germline loops: CDR1 DFQATT, CDR2 SNEGSKA (reference sequence). This CDR3 has 17 amino acids. The CDR3 DNA follows: TGCAGTGCTAGAGACTCCCTCGCGGGACAGGGGGCCTACGAGCAGTACTTC. It specifies CSARDSLAGQGAYEQYF.

This chain uses TRBV5-5 with TRBJ1-2; tentatively, D is TRBD1 (6 bases). Trimming removed 4 bases at V and 4 bases at J, with 14 bases between. Per germline, CDR1 SGHKS and CDR2 YYEKEE (reference sequence). The CDR3 covers 14 residues. As DNA, the CDR3 is TGTGCCAGCAGCCAACCGGGACAAGTCTATGGCTACACCTTC. Amino acid sequence: CASSQPGQVYGYTF.

V usage is TRBV24-1 and J usage is TRBJ1-2, with a weak D call TRBD1 (5 bases). The CDR3 spans 15 residues. V was trimmed by 2 bases and J by 6 bases, leaving 15 bases between them. Germline CDR1 and CDR2: KGHDR and SFDVKD. In DNA, the CDR3 is TGTGCCACCAGTGATTCCAACAGGAACGCGAATGGCTACACCTTC. The encoded protein is CATSDSNRNANGYTF.

Only a few counts were recorded for this clonotype. This chain connects TRBV28 to TRBJ1-1, with TRBD1 identical over 8 bases. This CDR3 contains 17 residues. Germline V gene lookup returns CDR1 MDHEN and CDR2 SYDVKM. Trimming took 5 bases from V and 0 from J; bases not matched to a gene: 11. The CDR3 protein is CASSKTGTGLMNTEAFF. The CDR3 DNA reads as TGTGCCAGCAGTAAGACCGGGACAGGACTCATGAACACTGAAGCTTTCTTT.

V and J are TRBV6-5 and TRBJ2-7; TRBD2 is a possible D gene (6 bases). Germline V gene sequence: CDR1 MNHEY, CDR2 SVGAGI. CDR3 length equals 14 residues. V shed 6 bases and J shed 2 bases, with 14 bases lying between them. In DNA form, the CDR3 reads TGTGCCAGCAGAGGAGGGACTTTAACCTACGAGCAGTACTTC. Its protein is CASRGGTLTYEQYF.

This clonotype was detected ten times or more. This chain links TRBV6-5 with TRBJ1-2; D not certain. V lost 6 bases and J lost 1, with 18 bases in between. The CDR3 is 16 residues long. CDR1 MNHEY and CDR2 SVGAGI come from the germline V gene. CDR3 nucleotide sequence: TGTGCCAGCAGCTTGACTACCGGTCGGAATAACTATGGCTACACCTTC. It translates to CASSLTTGRNNYGYTF.

This rearrangement joins TRBV27 to TRBJ2-7; 7 bases map to TRBD2. The V segment lost 4 bases and the J segment 1 base; nucleotides outside the gene matches: 19. The CDR3 consists of 19 residues. Germline CDR1 and CDR2: MNHEY and SMNVEV (reference sequence). The CDR3 DNA follows: TGTGCCAGCAGTTCCCGACCGGGACTACATACCTTAAGATCCTACGAGCAGTACTTC. It specifies CASSSRPGLHTLRSYEQYF.

The CDR3 region is CASSFGDRWGEQYF. CDR3 DNA sequence: TGTGCCAGCAGCTTTGGGGACAGGTGGGGCGAGCAGTACTTC. The chain uses TRBV7-8 and TRBJ2-7; 8 nucleotides match TRBD1. The CDR3 covers 14 residues. The V and J ends lost 3 bases and 6 bases, in that order; junction bases with no gene match: 7. Germline lookup yields CDR1 SGHVS and CDR2 FQNEAQ.